The clone carrying this T cell receptor (beta chain) is a singleton in its sample. This sample is part of a study of cytomegalovirus exposure and HLA in healthy donors. The PCR was carried out with 60 Vbeta primers and 13 Jbeta primers. Assay: immunoSEQ multiplex PCR; the TCRdb copy retains only in-frame clones and omits some. The data contain about 140,000 clones, more than 65% of them singletons. The sequence was collected from a woman in her thirties in good health and CMV-seronegative. Specimen: PBMCs.

The CDR3 region has the DNA TGCGCCAGCAGCCAACAGGGGGCGATAGGCTACACCTTC. This translates into CASSQQGAIGYTF. This chain links TRBV5-1 with TRBJ1-2, with 9 bases fitting TRBD1. Germline V gene lookup returns CDR1 SGHRS and CDR2 YFSETQ. This CDR3 is 13 amino acids long. After removal of 4 bases from V and 8 bases from J, the junction contained 6 bases not matched to a gene.